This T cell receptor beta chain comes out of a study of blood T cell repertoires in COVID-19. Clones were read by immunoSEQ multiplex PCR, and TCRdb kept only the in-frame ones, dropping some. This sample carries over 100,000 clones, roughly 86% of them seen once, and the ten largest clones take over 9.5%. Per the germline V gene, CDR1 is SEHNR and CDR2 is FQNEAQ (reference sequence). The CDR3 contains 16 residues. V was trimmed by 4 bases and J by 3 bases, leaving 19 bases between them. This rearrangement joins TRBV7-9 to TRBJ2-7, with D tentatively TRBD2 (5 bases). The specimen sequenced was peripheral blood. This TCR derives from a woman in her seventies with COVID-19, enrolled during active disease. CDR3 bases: TGTGCCAGCAGCTCCGGGAAAGTCTCAAAACGCTACGAGCAGTACTTC. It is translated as CASSSGKVSKRYEQYF.